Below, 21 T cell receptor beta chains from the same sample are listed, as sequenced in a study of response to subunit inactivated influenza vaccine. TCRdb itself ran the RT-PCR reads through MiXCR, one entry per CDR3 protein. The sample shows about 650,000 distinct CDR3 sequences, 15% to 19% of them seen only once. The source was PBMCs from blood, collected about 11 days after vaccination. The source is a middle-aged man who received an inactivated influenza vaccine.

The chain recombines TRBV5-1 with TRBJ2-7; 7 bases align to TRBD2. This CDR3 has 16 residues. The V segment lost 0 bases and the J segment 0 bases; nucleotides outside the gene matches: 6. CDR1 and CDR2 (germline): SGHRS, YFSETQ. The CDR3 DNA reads TGCGCCAGCAGCTTGGAGGTAGCGGGTAGCTCCTACGAGCAGTACTTC. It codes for CASSLEVAGSSYEQYF.

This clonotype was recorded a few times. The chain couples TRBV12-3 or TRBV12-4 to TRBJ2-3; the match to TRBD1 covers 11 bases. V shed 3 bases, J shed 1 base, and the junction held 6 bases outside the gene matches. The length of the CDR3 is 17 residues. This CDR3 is CASSFRTGGFGTDTQYF. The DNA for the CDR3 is TGTGCCAGCAGTTTCCGGACAGGGGGCTTCGGCACAGATACGCAGTATTTT.

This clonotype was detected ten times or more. The CDR3 DNA reads TGTGCCAGCAGTTTATGGGCAGGACTCCAAGAGACCCAGTACTTC. This translates into CASSLWAGLQETQYF. V is TRBV12-3 or TRBV12-4 and J is TRBJ2-5; a weak D match, TRBD2 (5 bases). The CDR3 is 15 amino acids. The germline V and J ends were trimmed by 2 bases and 1 base, with 11 bases remaining between them.

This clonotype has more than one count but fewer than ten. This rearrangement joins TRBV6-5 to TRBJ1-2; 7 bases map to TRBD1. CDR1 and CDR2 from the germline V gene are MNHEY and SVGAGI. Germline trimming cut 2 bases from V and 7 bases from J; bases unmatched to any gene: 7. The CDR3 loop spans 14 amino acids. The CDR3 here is CASSYLTGDLGYTF. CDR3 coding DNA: TGTGCCAGCAGTTACCTCACAGGGGACCTTGGCTACACCTTC.

The CDR3 sequence is CAITGTGANNEQFF. In nucleotides, the CDR3 is TGTGCCATCACAGGGACAGGCGCTAACAATGAGCAGTTCTTC. V usage is TRBV10-3 and J usage is TRBJ2-1; 8 nucleotides line up with TRBD1. The CDR3 spans 14 residues. The germline CDR1 and CDR2 sequences are ENHRY and SYGVKD. The J segment lost 5 bases and the V segment lost 7 bases, leaving 7 bases of the junction unmatched.

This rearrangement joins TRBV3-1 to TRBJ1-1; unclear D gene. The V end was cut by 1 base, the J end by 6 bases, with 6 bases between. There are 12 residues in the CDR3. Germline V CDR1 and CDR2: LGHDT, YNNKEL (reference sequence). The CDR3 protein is CASSQGLAEAFF. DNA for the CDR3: TGTGCCAGCAGCCAAGGCTTAGCTGAAGCTTTCTTT.

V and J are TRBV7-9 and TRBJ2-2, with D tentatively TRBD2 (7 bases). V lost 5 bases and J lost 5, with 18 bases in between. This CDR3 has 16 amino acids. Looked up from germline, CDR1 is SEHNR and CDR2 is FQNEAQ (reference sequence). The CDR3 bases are TGTGCCAGCAGCCCTAGAGGGGGGGCCGAGACCGGGGAGCTGTTTTTT. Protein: CASSPRGGAETGELFF.

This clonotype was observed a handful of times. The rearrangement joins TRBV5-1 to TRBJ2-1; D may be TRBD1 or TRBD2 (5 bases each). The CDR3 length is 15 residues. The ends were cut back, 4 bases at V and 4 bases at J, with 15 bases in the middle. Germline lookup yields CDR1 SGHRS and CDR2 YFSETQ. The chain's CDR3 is CASSIRDGMYNEQFF. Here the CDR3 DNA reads TGCGCCAGCAGCATCCGGGACGGAATGTACAATGAGCAGTTCTTC.

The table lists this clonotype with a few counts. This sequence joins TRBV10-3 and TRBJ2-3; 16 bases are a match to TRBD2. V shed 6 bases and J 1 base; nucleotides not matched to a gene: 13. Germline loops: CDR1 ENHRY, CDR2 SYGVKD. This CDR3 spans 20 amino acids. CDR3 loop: CAISAYPGLAGGMGTDTQYF. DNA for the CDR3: TGTGCCATCAGCGCATATCCGGGACTAGCGGGGGGGATGGGCACAGATACGCAGTATTTT.

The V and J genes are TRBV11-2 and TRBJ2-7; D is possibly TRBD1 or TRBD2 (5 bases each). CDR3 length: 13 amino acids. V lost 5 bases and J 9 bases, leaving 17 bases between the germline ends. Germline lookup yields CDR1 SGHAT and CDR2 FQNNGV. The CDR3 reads CASSRDRGIRQYF. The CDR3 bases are TGTGCCAGCAGCAGGGACCGGGGCATTCGGCAGTACTTC.

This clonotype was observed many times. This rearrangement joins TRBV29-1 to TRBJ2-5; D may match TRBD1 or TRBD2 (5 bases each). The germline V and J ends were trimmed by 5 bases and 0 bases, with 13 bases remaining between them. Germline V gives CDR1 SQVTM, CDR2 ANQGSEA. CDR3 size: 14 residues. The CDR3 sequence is CSVNRGRYQETQYF. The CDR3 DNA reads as TGCAGCGTTAACCGGGGACGGTACCAAGAGACCCAGTACTTC.

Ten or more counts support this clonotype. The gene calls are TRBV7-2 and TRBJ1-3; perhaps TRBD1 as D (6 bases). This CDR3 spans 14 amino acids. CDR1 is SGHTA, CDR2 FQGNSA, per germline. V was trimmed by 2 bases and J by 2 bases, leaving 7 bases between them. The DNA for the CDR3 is TGTGCCAGCAGCTTAAACAGGGCTGGAAACACCATATATTTT. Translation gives CASSLNRAGNTIYF.

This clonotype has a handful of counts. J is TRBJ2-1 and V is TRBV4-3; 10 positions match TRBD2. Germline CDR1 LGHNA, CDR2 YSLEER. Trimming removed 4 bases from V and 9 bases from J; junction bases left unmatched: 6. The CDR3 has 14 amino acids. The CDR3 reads CASSPSGTSVEQFF. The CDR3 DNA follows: TGCGCCAGCAGCCCTTCCGGGACTAGCGTTGAGCAGTTCTTC.

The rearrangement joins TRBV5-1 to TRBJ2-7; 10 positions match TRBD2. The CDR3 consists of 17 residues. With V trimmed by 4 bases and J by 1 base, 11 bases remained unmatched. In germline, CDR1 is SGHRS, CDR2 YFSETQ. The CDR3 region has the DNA TGCGCCAGCAGCCCTCTTGAAGTAGCGGGAGGATCCTACGAGCAGTACTTC. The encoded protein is CASSPLEVAGGSYEQYF.

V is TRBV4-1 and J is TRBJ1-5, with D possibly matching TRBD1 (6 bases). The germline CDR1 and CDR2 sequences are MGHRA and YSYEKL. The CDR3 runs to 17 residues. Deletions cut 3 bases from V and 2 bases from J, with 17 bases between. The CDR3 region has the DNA TGCGCCAGCAGCCACTCTGTACCGGGACAACGCAATCAGCCCCAGCATTTT. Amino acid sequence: CASSHSVPGQRNQPQHF.

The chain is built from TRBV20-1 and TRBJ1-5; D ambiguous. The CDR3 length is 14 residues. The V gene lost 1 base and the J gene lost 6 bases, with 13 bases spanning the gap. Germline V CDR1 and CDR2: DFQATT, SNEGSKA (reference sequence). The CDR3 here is CSARGVRVGQPQHF. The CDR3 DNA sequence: TGCAGTGCTAGAGGGGTGAGGGTGGGTCAGCCCCAGCATTTT.

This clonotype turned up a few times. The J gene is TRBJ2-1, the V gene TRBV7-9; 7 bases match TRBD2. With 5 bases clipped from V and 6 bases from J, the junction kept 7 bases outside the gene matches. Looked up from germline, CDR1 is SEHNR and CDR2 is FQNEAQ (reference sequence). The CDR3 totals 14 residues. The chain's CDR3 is CASSPGGRFNEQFF. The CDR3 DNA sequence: TGTGCCAGCAGCCCAGGCGGGAGATTCAATGAGCAGTTCTTC.

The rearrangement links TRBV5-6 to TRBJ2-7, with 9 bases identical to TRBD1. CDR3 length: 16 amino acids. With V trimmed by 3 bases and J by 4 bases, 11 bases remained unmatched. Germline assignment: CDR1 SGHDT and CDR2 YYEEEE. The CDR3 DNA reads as TGTGCCAGCAGCTCCCCGGGGGACAGGGAGGTTTACGAGCAGTACTTC. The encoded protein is CASSSPGDREVYEQYF.

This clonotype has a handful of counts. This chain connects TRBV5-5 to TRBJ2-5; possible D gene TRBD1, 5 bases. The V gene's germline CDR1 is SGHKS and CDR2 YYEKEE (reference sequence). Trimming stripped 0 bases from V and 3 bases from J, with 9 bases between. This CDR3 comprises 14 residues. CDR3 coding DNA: TGTGCCAGCAGCTTGGCGACAGATAAAGAGACCCAGTACTTC. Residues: CASSLATDKETQYF.

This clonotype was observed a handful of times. In nucleotides, the CDR3 is TGCAGCGCTCTTGACTTGCAGTCGAACACCGGGGAGCTGTTTTTT. This gives the protein CSALDLQSNTGELFF. This chain links TRBV29-1 with TRBJ2-2; the D is unclear. Germline CDR1 and CDR2: SQVTM and ANQGSEA. CDR3 size: 15 residues. V dropped 7 bases and J dropped 0 bases, with 15 bases sitting between them.

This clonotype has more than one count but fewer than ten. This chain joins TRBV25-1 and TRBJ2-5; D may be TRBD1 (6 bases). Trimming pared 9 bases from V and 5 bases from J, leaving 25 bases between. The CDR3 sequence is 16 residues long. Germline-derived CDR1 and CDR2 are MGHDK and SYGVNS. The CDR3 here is CASDTTRWGPCETQYF. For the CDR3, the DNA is TGTGCCAGTGATACTACTAGGTGGGGGCCGTGTGAGACCCAGTACTTC.